At least ten counts were recorded for the clone carrying this T cell receptor beta chain. No antigen is known for it. This entry is derived from a study of metastatic and nonmetastatic thyroid tumors. Points from the study as a whole: Across blood and tumor, TCR beta diversity in malignant thyroid tumors was reportedly significantly higher than in benign nodules.

Nobody among the patients had been given any treatment before thyroid surgery. The CDR3 runs to 18 residues. The ends were cut back, 3 bases at V and 2 bases at J, with 23 bases in the middle. Germline V gene sequence: CDR1 LNHDA, CDR2 SQIVND (reference sequence). In the authors' workflow: Across clinicopathological groups, CDR3 differences served as the basis for building a distant-metastasis classifier for papillary thyroid cancer. TCRdb recomputed clones from the PCR reads via MiXCR. TCRdb's processing, not the authors' own work, is the source of the V and J calls. This sample has around 65,000 clones; around 14% occur once, and the top ten carry less than 8.5%.

The specimen sequenced was blood. The rearrangement joins TRBV19 to TRBJ2-7; maybe TRBD2 (5 bases). The sequence came from a male donor with papillary thyroid cancer or a benign thyroid nodule (not recorded which). Some clones in this sample may be carry-over from other donors' samples. The CDR3 here is CASSIRRSAAGSPYEQYF. The CDR3 DNA is TGTGCCAGTAGTATCAGGAGATCAGCGGCAGGTAGCCCCTACGAGCAGTACTTC.